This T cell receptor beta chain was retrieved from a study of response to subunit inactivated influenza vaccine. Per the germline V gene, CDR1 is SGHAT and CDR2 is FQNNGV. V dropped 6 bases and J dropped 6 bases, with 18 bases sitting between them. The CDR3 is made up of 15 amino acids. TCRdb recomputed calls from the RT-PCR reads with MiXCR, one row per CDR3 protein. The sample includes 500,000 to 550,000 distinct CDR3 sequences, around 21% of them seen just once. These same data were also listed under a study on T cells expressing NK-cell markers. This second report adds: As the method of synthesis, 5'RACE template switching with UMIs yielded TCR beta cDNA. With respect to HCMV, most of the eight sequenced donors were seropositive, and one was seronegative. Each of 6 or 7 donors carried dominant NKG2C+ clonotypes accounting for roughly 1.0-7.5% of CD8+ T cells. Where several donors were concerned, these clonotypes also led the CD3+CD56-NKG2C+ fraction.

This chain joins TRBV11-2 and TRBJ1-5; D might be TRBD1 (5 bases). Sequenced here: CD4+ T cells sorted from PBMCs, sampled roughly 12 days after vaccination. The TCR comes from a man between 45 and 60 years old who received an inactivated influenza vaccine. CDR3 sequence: CASSRGEGRGQPQHF. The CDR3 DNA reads TGTGCCAGCAGTAGAGGGGAAGGAAGGGGTCAGCCCCAGCATTTT.